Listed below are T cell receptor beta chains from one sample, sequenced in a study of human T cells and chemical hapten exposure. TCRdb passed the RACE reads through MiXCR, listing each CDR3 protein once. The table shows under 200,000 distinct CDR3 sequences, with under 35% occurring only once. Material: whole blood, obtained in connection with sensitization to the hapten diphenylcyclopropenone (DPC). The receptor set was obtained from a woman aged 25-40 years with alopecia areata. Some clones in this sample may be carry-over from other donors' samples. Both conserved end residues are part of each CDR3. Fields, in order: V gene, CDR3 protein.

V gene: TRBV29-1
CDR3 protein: CSVEDRGPAGELFF

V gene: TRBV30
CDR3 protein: CAWTPGGPSYNEQFF

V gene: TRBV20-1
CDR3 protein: CSARVNSMSEKLFF

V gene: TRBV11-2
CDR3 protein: CASSSEKGKLFF

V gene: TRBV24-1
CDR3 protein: CATSDFRTGNTEAFF

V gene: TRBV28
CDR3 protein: CASSQRGLSYEQYF

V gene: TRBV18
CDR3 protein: CASSPLVAGFTDTQYF

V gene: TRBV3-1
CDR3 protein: CASSPGTGSRNEQFF

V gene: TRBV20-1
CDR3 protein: CSASALAGPWDTQYF

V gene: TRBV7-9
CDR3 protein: CASSERPSGRFSYEQYF

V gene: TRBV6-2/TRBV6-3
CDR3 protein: CASSYGRGYQETQYF

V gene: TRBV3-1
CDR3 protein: CASGRLDTQYF

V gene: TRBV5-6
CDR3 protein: CASRGRGNTEAFF

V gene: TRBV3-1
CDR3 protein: CASSQERFSGANVLTF

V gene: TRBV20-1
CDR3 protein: CSAQSHDSLYNSPLHF

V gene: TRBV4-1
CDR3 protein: CASSHSGQSYNSPLHF

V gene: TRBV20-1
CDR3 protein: CSASPRQNTEAFF

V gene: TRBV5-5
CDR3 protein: CASNLRGPDTGELFF

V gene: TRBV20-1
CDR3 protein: CSAPRQGSYNEQFF

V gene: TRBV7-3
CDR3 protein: CASRAGGANTGELFF

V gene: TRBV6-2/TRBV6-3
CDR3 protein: CASSYYKRGNTDTQYF

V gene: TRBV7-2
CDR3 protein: CASRSQVDTEAFF

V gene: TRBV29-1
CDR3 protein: CSVEDLGGRSPLHF

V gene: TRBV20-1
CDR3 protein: CSARDPGQQSMGYTF

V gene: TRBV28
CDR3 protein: CASTTQVGGYTF

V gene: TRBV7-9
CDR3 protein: CASSLGGSGGYEQYF

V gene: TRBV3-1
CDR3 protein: CASSKGAEGTQETQYF

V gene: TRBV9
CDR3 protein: CASSDRMRIQETQYF

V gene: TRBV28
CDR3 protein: CASSSGTGIQYYEQYF

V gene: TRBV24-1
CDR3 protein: CATSRGDQPQHF

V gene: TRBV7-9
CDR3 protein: CASSYEDTQYF

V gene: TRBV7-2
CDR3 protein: CASSFRGRSSTEAFF

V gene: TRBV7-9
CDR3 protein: CASSLVGDGKYQETQYF

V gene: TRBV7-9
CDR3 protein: CAATRRGPNTGELFF

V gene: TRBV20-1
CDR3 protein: CSAAVGSGYEQYF

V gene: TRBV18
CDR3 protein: CASSPANSPLHF

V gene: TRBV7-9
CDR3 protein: CASSSPQTSGSHETQYF

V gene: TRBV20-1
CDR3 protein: CSARTAGVHTQYF

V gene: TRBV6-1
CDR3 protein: CASSELEGYGGYTF

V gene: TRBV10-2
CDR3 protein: CASTPGDYEQYF

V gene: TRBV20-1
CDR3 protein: CSGQAGVGYEQYF

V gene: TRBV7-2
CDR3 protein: CASSLDRKAYNEQFF

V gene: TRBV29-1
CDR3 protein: CSVEVGGRSEQFF

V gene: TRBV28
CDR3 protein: CASSQGVAGQETQYF

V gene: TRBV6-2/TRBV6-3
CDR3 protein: CASSSIPRDRDRGEQYF

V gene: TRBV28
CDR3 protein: CASTGGGGPRGQFF

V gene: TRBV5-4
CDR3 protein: CASSLDKDNSPLHF

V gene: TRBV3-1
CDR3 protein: CASSNPQGAVETQYF

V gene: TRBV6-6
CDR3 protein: CASTGGLGSQPQHF

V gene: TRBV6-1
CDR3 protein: CASRRGFNNEQFF

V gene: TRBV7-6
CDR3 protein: CASSLAGTSSYEQYF